Shown below are 30 T cell receptor beta chains from a single sample sequenced in a study of technical replicates of blood from several donors (dated by TCRdb to about 2017). Libraries were built with the immunoSEQ multiplex PCR assay. Imported from immuneACCESS, the table was reduced by TCRdb to in-frame sequences with V and J called. These copies leave out some clones; in studies compared against another copy, an unresolved V gene accounts for under half, and the cause of the remainder is not known. Here the sample has 75,000 to 100,000 clones; 75% to 95% occur a single time. The ten top clones hold approximately 0.27% of the sample. Source material: T cells isolated from PBMCs. These receptors originate from a human donor in good health.

The chain carries TRBV6-5 and TRBJ2-1; possible D gene TRBD2, 6 bases. From germline, CDR1 is MNHEY and CDR2 SVGAGI. This CDR3 spans 16 amino acids. V was cut by 2 bases and J by 2 bases, with 13 bases left in between. CDR3 sequence reads: CASSYGGGEAYNEQFF. CDR3 nucleotides: TGTGCCAGCAGTTACGGTGGCGGGGAAGCCTACAATGAGCAGTTCTTC.

The chain employs TRBV7-9 and TRBJ2-1; 12 bases fit TRBD2. Germline CDR1 SEHNR, CDR2 FQNEAQ (reference sequence). V was clipped by 3 bases and J by 15 bases; unmatched bases: 6. This CDR3 has 13 residues. This chain's CDR3 is CASSLVTSGRPFF. CDR3 DNA sequence: TGTGCCAGCAGCTTGGTGACTAGCGGGAGACCGTTCTTC.

The rearrangement links TRBV11-2 to TRBJ2-7; D uncertain. There are 13 residues in the CDR3. Germline values: CDR1 SGHAT, CDR2 FQNNGV. The V end lost 0 bases, the J end lost 7 bases, and 10 bases lay between the germline ends. The CDR3 coding sequence is TGTGCCAGCAGCTTAGATTTAAGCCGAGAGCAGTACTTC. It translates to CASSLDLSREQYF.

The genes are TRBV7-7 and TRBJ2-7; D is possibly TRBD1 (6 bases). CDR1 and CDR2 from the germline V gene are SSHAT and FNYEAQ (reference sequence). V was pared by 1 base and J by 3 bases, with 10 bases between. This CDR3 has 14 amino acids. CDR3 DNA sequence: TGTGCCAGCAGCTTAGGGGCAGGGGACTACGAGCAGTACTTC. Its translation: CASSLGAGDYEQYF.

J is TRBJ1-2 and V is TRBV25-1; 7 bases are a match to TRBD1. With 7 bases clipped from V and 4 bases from J, the junction kept 6 bases outside the gene matches. CDR1 is MGHDK and CDR2 is SYGVNS in the germline V gene. This CDR3 comprises 13 residues. This CDR3 reads CASTPTGRYGYTF. As DNA, the CDR3 is TGTGCCAGCACTCCGACAGGGCGCTATGGCTACACCTTC.

The gene calls are TRBV5-6 and TRBJ2-6; D remains unclear. Per germline, CDR1 SGHDT and CDR2 YYEEEE. The V gene lost 4 bases and the J gene lost 1 base, with 9 bases spanning the gap. The CDR3 has 15 residues. CDR3 in amino acids: CASSRVFSGANVLTF. CDR3 DNA: TGTGCCAGCAGCCGGGTTTTTTCTGGGGCCAACGTCCTGACTTTC.

This clone was detected once. The genes are TRBV5-1 and TRBJ2-1, with D perhaps matching TRBD1 (6 bases). With 6 bases removed from V and 6 bases from J, the gap between germline ends came to 13 bases. Germline lookup yields CDR1 SGHRS and CDR2 YFSETQ. The CDR3 runs to 13 residues. The CDR3 reads CASMPGDGNEQFF. The CDR3 DNA reads TGCGCCAGCATGCCAGGGGACGGCAATGAGCAGTTCTTC. Variable domain in full (rest from reference TRBV5-1 and TRBJ2-1): KAGVTQTPRYLIKTRGQQVTLSCSPISGHRSVSWYQQTPGQGLQFLFEYFSETQRNKGNFPGRFSGRQFSNSRSEMNVSTLELGDSALYLCASMPGDGNEQFFGPGTRLTVL.

This clone was observed once. For the CDR3, the DNA is TGCGCCAGCAGCTTATGGACAGGCACTGAAGCTTTCTTT. Its protein product is CASSLWTGTEAFF. The V and J genes are TRBV5-1 and TRBJ1-1; 7 positions match TRBD1. Germline values: CDR1 SGHRS, CDR2 YFSETQ. Trimming at V came to 2 bases and at J to 4 bases, leaving 2 bases not matched to a gene. This CDR3 has 13 residues. Complete variable domain (other parts from reference TRBV5-1 and TRBJ1-1): KAGVTQTPRYLIKTRGQQVTLSCSPISGHRSVSWYQQTPGQGLQFLFEYFSETQRNKGNFPGRFSGRQFSNSRSEMNVSTLELGDSALYLCASSLWTGTEAFFGQGTRLTVV.

CDR3 DNA: TGTGCCAGCAGCTCCCGGGACAGGGTGAACGAGCAGTACTTC. This codes for CASSSRDRVNEQYF. This sequence joins TRBV11-3 and TRBJ2-7, with 9 bases matching TRBD1. J gave up 5 bases and V 4 bases, and 6 bases lay outside the gene matches. The germline gives CDR1 SGHNT, CDR2 YENEEA. CDR3 length: 14 amino acids.

The V call is TRBV19, the J call TRBJ1-2; TRBD1 might be the D (5 bases). This CDR3 is built from 14 residues. The V gene lost 1 base and the J gene lost 3 bases, with 9 bases spanning the gap. Germline CDR1 and CDR2: LNHDA and SQIVND (reference sequence). This CDR3 is CASSIGGTDYGYTF. As DNA, the CDR3 is TGTGCCAGTAGTATAGGGGGCACGGACTATGGCTACACCTTC.

This clone occurred once. V is TRBV11-3 and J is TRBJ2-1; 9 nucleotides align to TRBD2. This CDR3 is 16 amino acids long. J was trimmed by 0 bases and V by 5 bases; bases with no gene match: 5. Germline V gene data show CDR1 as SGHNT and CDR2 as YENEEA. The CDR3 spells CASSRSSGASYNEQFF. The CDR3 nucleotides read TGTGCCAGCAGCCGCTCTAGCGGGGCCTCCTACAATGAGCAGTTCTTC.

This sequence joins TRBV5-1 and TRBJ1-1; D gene unclear. This CDR3 has 12 residues. V was clipped by 3 bases and J by 10 bases, with 13 bases between them. The germline gives CDR1 SGHRS, CDR2 YFSETQ. In DNA, the CDR3 is TGCGCCAGCAGCTGGTCTCAGGTGGCAGCTTTCTTT. This gives the protein CASSWSQVAAFF.

The chain employs TRBV19 and TRBJ2-7; D gene ambiguous. Trimming took 1 base from V and 5 from J, leaving 9 bases between them. The CDR3 totals 13 residues. Germline V gives CDR1 LNHDA, CDR2 SQIVND (reference sequence). The CDR3 DNA is TGTGCCAGTAGTATAGCCCATGCGAACGAGCAGTACTTC. Its protein product is CASSIAHANEQYF. The variable domain in full, completed from reference TRBV19 and TRBJ2-7, reads DGGITQSPKYLFRKEGQNVTLSCEQNLNHDAMYWYRQDPGQGLRLIYYSQIVNDFQKGDIAEGYSVSREKKESFPLTVTSAQKNPTAFYLCASSIAHANEQYFGPGTRLTVT.

This clone was seen once. This chain connects TRBV27 to TRBJ2-7, with 7 positions matching TRBD1. CDR1 and CDR2 from the germline V gene are MNHEY and SMNVEV (reference sequence). The CDR3 is 17 residues long. J lost 4 bases, V lost 3 bases, and 15 bases had no gene match. The CDR3 sequence: CASSFGTDHLREYEQYF. CDR3 DNA: TGTGCCAGCAGTTTTGGGACAGACCATTTGAGGGAATACGAGCAGTACTTC.

The rearrangement links TRBV5-4 to TRBJ1-4; perhaps TRBD1 as D (6 bases). Germline CDR1 reads SGHNT; CDR2 reads YYREEE (reference sequence). Trimming removed 3 bases from V and 5 bases from J, with 14 bases in between. The CDR3 runs 15 residues. DNA of the CDR3: TGTGCCAGCAGCTCCACCGGACAGAACAATGAAAAACTGTTTTTT. This sequence encodes CASSSTGQNNEKLFF.

This chain links TRBV18 with TRBJ2-7; D unclear. CDR1 and CDR2 from the germline V gene are KGHSH and LQKENI. The V end lost 2 bases, the J end lost 3 bases, and 8 bases lay between the germline ends. CDR3 length: 13 residues. The CDR3 here is CASSPSGLYEQYF. In DNA form, the CDR3 reads TGTGCCAGCTCACCATCTGGGCTCTACGAGCAGTACTTC. Filled out from reference TRBV18 and TRBJ2-7, the complete variable domain reads NAGVMQNPRHLVRRRGQEARLRCSPMKGHSHVYWYRQLPEEGLKFMVYLQKENIIDESGMPKERFSAEFPKEGPSILRIQQVVRGDSAAYFCASSPSGLYEQYFGPGTRLTVT.

The chain has TRBV28 and TRBJ2-3; 7 positions agree with TRBD2. V was pared by 6 bases and J by 1 base, with 4 bases of the junction left unmatched. The CDR3 is 14 residues long. Per the germline V gene, CDR1 is MDHEN and CDR2 is SYDVKM. CDR3 amino acids: CASSRRGGTDTQYF. CDR3 DNA: TGTGCCAGCAGCCGCCGGGGGGGCACAGATACGCAGTATTTT.

The chain couples TRBV4-2 to TRBJ2-3; D is unclear. CDR3 length: 14 amino acids. Germline V gene lookup returns CDR1 LGHNA and CDR2 YNFKEQ. V gave up 0 bases and J gave up 0 bases, with 4 bases separating them. In DNA, the CDR3 is TGTGCCAGCAGCCAAGAAGAGAGCACAGATACGCAGTATTTT. Translating gives CASSQEESTDTQYF.

This clone has just a few counts. This sequence joins TRBV30 and TRBJ1-1, with D maybe TRBD1 (5 bases). Germline CDR1 reads GTSNPN; CDR2 reads SVGIG (reference sequence). V was trimmed by 3 bases and J by 0 bases, leaving 14 bases between them. CDR3 length: 15 amino acids. The CDR3 reads CAWRRTLGVNTEAFF. CDR3 coding DNA: TGTGCCTGGAGGCGGACATTAGGGGTGAACACTGAAGCTTTCTTT.

The chain employs TRBV27 and TRBJ2-1, with 9 bases lining up with TRBD2. Germline CDR1 reads MNHEY; CDR2 reads SMNVEV (reference sequence). The CDR3 totals 17 residues. Trimming removed 2 bases from V and 4 bases from J; junction bases left unmatched: 9. This CDR3 reads CASSLGTSGPFYNEQFF. CDR3 coding DNA: TGTGCCAGCAGTTTAGGAACTAGCGGGCCCTTTTACAATGAGCAGTTCTTC.

The V gene is TRBV10-3, the J gene TRBJ2-7; 13 nucleotides match TRBD2. V lost 4 bases, J lost 10 bases, and 4 bases stayed unmatched. Germline V CDR1 and CDR2: ENHRY, SYGVKD. The CDR3 is 13 amino acids. CDR3 bases: TGTGCCATCAGTGTGGGGACTAGCGGGGCTCAGTACTTC. This codes for CAISVGTSGAQYF.

The chain employs TRBV6-1 and TRBJ1-4; D possibly corresponds to TRBD1 (5 bases). The V gene lost 3 bases and the J gene lost 7 bases, with 18 bases spanning the gap. The V gene's germline CDR1 is MNHNS and CDR2 SASEGT. CDR3 length: 16 residues. CDR3 sequence: CASSDRPRGTGEKLFF. The DNA of the CDR3 is TGTGCCAGCAGTGACCGCCCCCGGGGGACGGGTGAAAAACTGTTTTTT.

The V gene is TRBV7-9, the J gene TRBJ2-7, with a tentative D call TRBD1 (6 bases). This CDR3 has 15 residues. Germline assignment: CDR1 SEHNR and CDR2 FQNEAQ (reference sequence). V lost 1 base to trimming and J lost 3 bases, with 13 bases between them. The CDR3 DNA reads as TGTGCCAGCAGCTTAGGGGCAGGGGCCAACTACGAGCAGTACTTC. As protein: CASSLGAGANYEQYF.

This clone was detected only once. CDR3 protein: CASTYTTGGSGNTIYF. In nucleotides, the CDR3 is TGTGCCAGCACCTATACCACAGGGGGCTCTGGAAACACCATATATTTT. J is TRBJ1-3 and V is TRBV7-9, with 8 bases aligning to TRBD1. The CDR3 length is 16 residues. The germline V gene encodes CDR1 SEHNR and CDR2 FQNEAQ (reference sequence). V gave up 7 bases and J gave up 0 bases; unmatched junction bases: 8.

The chain couples TRBV7-6 to TRBJ2-1, with 8 bases fitting TRBD1. J lost 6 bases, V lost 1 base, and 11 bases had no gene match. The germline gives CDR1 SGHVS, CDR2 FNYEAQ. CDR3 length: 17 residues. CDR3 DNA: TGTGCCAGCAGCTTAGGGACCGAGACAGGGGTGTCCAATGAGCAGTTCTTC. Amino acids: CASSLGTETGVSNEQFF.

The chain recombines TRBV7-6 with TRBJ2-7; D gene ambiguous. The germline V gene has CDR1 SGHVS and CDR2 FNYEAQ. Trimming left V 1 base short and J 0 bases short, with 7 bases between. This CDR3 contains 14 residues. The CDR3 nucleotides read TGTGCCAGCAGCTTAGATTCAGGCTCCTACGAGCAGTACTTC. Its translation: CASSLDSGSYEQYF.

A single count supports this clone. V and J are TRBV28 and TRBJ1-1; D is ambiguous. V lost 2 bases and J 6 bases, leaving 13 bases between the germline ends. The CDR3 sequence is 14 residues long. In germline, CDR1 is MDHEN, CDR2 SYDVKM. DNA for the CDR3: TGTGCCAGCAGTTTAGGAGGCCACGGGCCTGAAGCTTTCTTT. Amino acids: CASSLGGHGPEAFF.

This CDR3 is CASSEARAPGQPQHF. CDR3 nucleotide sequence: TGTGCCAGCAGTGAAGCGCGGGCGCCGGGTCAGCCCCAGCATTTT. The genes are TRBV2 and TRBJ1-5, with D hard to call. CDR3 length: 15 residues. The V gene's germline CDR1 is SNHLY and CDR2 FYNNEI. V dropped 0 bases and J dropped 6 bases, with 12 bases sitting between them. Using reference TRBV2 and TRBJ1-5 for the parts outside the CDR3, the full variable domain is EPEVTQTPSHQVTQMGQEVILRCVPISNHLYFYWYRQILGQKVEFLVSFYNNEISEKSEIFDDQFSVERPDGSNFTLKIRSTKLEDSAMYFCASSEARAPGQPQHFGDGTRLSIL.

This clone was picked up one time. The chain links TRBV2 to TRBJ2-3; possible D gene TRBD2, 6 bases. V shed 1 base and J shed 4 bases, with 15 bases lying between them. Germline V gene lookup returns CDR1 SNHLY and CDR2 FYNNEI. The CDR3 is made up of 16 amino acids. This CDR3 reads CASSEGLAIDSDTQYF. The DNA of the CDR3 is TGTGCCAGCAGTGAAGGGCTAGCGATTGATTCAGATACGCAGTATTTT.

The chain recombines TRBV2 with TRBJ2-1, with 7 bases fitting TRBD2. Germline V gene sequence: CDR1 SNHLY, CDR2 FYNNEI. The CDR3 contains 16 residues. J was trimmed by 6 bases and V by 7 bases; bases with no gene match: 15. CDR3 amino acids: CASTPSRTRSTNEQFF. The CDR3 DNA is TGTGCCAGCACGCCTAGTAGGACTAGATCGACCAATGAGCAGTTCTTC.